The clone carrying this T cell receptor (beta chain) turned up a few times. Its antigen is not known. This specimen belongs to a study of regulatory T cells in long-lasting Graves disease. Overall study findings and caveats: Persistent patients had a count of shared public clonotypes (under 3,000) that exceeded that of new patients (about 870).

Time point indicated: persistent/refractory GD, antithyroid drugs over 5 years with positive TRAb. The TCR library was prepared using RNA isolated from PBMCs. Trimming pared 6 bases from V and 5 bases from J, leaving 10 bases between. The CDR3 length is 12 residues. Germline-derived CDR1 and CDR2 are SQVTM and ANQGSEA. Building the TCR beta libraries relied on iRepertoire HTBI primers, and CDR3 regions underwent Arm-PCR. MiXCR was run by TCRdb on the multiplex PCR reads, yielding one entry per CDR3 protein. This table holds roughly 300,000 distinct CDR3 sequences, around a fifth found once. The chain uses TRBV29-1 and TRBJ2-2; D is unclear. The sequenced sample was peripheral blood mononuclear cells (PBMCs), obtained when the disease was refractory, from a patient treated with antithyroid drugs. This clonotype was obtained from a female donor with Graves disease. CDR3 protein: CSVAPGTGELFF. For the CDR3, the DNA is TGCAGCGTGGCCCCTGGAACCGGGGAGCTGTTTTTT.